These 25 T cell receptor beta chains were all obtained from the same sample, sequenced in a study of blood T cells in healthy people across ages. A J-beta primer mix and a sample-barcoded 5' primer were used in a second PCR of about 7 to 12 cycles. TCRdb reprocessed the 5' RACE reads with MiXCR, giving one entry per CDR3 protein. The repertoire holds about 700,000 distinct CDR3 sequences, with approximately 31% as singletons. Sequencing was performed on blood. All receptors derive from an elderly woman in good health.

This clonotype was counted many times. V gene TRBV7-9 combines with J gene TRBJ1-2; D is unclear. CDR1 and CDR2 from the germline V gene are SEHNR and FQNEAQ (reference sequence). The CDR3 covers 13 residues. With 4 bases removed from V and 8 bases from J, the gap between germline ends came to 14 bases. CDR3 loop: CASSSLTAGGYTF. DNA for the CDR3: TGTGCCAGCAGCTCACTGACGGCCGGCGGCTACACCTTC.

At least ten counts were recorded for this clonotype. V usage is TRBV15 and J usage is TRBJ1-5; D gene uncertain. V shed 4 bases and J shed 1 base, with 5 bases lying between them. CDR1 is LNHNV, CDR2 YYDKDF, per germline (reference sequence). This CDR3 has 13 residues. CDR3 DNA: TGTGCCACCAGCACCGAAAGCAATCAGCCCCAGCATTTT. Translation gives CATSTESNQPQHF.

Concerning this clonotype itself: This may arise from a read error, as a much more abundant clone is one base away. This chain uses TRBV20-1 with TRBJ2-5; the match to TRBD2 covers 7 bases. Germline lookup yields CDR1 DFQATT and CDR2 SNEGSKA (reference sequence). This CDR3 comprises 15 residues. The DNA of the CDR3 is TGCAGTGCGAGAGAAGGAGCGGGGAATCACAATGAGCAGTACTTC. Its translation is CSAREGAGNHNEQYF.

This clonotype has just a few counts. This CDR3 is CASSFRTSGYSYEQYF. The CDR3 nucleotides are TGTGCCAGCAGCTTCCGGACTAGCGGGTACTCCTACGAGCAGTACTTC. This chain connects TRBV5-6 to TRBJ2-7; 11 nucleotides agree with TRBD2. Germline V gene lookup returns CDR1 SGHDT and CDR2 YYEEEE. Unmatched junction bases numbered 4, after V lost 2 bases and J lost 0 bases. The CDR3 covers 16 residues.

This clonotype came up many times. The chain links TRBV7-2 to TRBJ2-7, with D maybe TRBD1 (6 bases). CDR1 SGHTA and CDR2 FQGNSA come from the germline V gene. This CDR3 contains 15 residues. V was clipped by 1 base and J by 2 bases, with 12 bases between them. For the CDR3, the DNA is TGTGCCAGCAGCTTAGGAACGGACAGCCCCTACGAGCAGTACTTC. Translated: CASSLGTDSPYEQYF.

In this sample, this clonotype turned up many times. The rearrangement uses TRBV7-2 and TRBJ1-5; D possibly corresponds to TRBD1 (5 bases). Germline values: CDR1 SGHTA, CDR2 FQGNSA. CDR3 length: 18 amino acids. V dropped 5 bases and J dropped 2 bases, with 22 bases sitting between them. CDR3 sequence (DNA): TGTGCCAGCAGCCCCTATAGAGGGACCCTATTTGGCAATCAGCCCCAGCATTTT. The encoded protein is CASSPYRGTLFGNQPQHF.

This clonotype was found a few times. J is TRBJ1-2 and V is TRBV20-1, with D tentatively TRBD1 (5 bases). CDR3 length equals 13 residues. The V end lost 3 bases, the J end lost 5 bases, and 13 bases lay between the germline ends. Germline V gene lookup returns CDR1 DFQATT and CDR2 SNEGSKA (reference sequence). The CDR3 nucleotides read TGCAGTGCTAGCCTCCTGGGGCCGTATGGCTACACCTTC. Translated: CSASLLGPYGYTF.

V is TRBV7-2 and J is TRBJ2-7; the D gene is possibly TRBD2 (6 bases). Deletions cut 5 bases from V and 2 bases from J, with 16 bases between. CDR1 and CDR2 (germline): SGHTA, FQGNSA. CDR3 length equals 15 residues. CDR3 loop: CASSPLTAGPYEQYF. The CDR3 DNA reads TGTGCCAGCAGCCCCCTCACGGCGGGGCCCTACGAGCAGTACTTC.

This clonotype turned up a few times. This chain joins TRBV6-1 and TRBJ1-6; 7 positions match TRBD1. V dropped 2 bases and J dropped 7; count of bases not matched to a gene: 2. Germline V lookup: CDR1 MNHNS, CDR2 SASEGT. The CDR3 loop spans 14 amino acids. The CDR3 sequence is CASSEMTGNSPLHF. The CDR3, as DNA: TGTGCCAGCAGTGAAATGACAGGGAATTCACCCCTCCACTTT.

This clonotype occurred many times. The chain couples TRBV9 to TRBJ2-7; no clear D gene. Germline V gene lookup returns CDR1 SGDLS and CDR2 YYNGEE. The CDR3 loop spans 14 amino acids. V lost 4 bases, J lost 2 bases, and 13 bases lay in between. DNA of the CDR3: TGTGCCAGCAGCCCTCGGACCCCGGCCTACGAGCAGTACTTC. This encodes CASSPRTPAYEQYF.

This clonotype was detected many times. V and J are TRBV3-1 and TRBJ2-3, with a tentative D call TRBD1 (5 bases). Germline V gives CDR1 LGHDT, CDR2 YNNKEL (reference sequence). The germline V and J ends were trimmed by 1 base and 0 bases, with 11 bases remaining between them. The CDR3 is 16 residues long. The CDR3 protein is CASSQASPGSTDTQYF. CDR3 DNA: TGTGCCAGCAGCCAAGCGTCGCCAGGGAGCACAGATACGCAGTATTTT.

This clonotype was seen a handful of times. A much larger clone lies one base from this, so it may be a read error. This chain connects TRBV2 to TRBJ2-7; TRBD2 agrees at 10 bases. With V trimmed by 9 bases and J by 5 bases, 13 bases remained unmatched. The germline V gene encodes CDR1 SNHLY and CDR2 FYNNEI. The CDR3 contains 15 residues. The CDR3, as DNA: TGTGCCAGAGGGGTGAGCGGGGGGGCAGGGAACGAGCAGTACTTC. This codes for CARGVSGGAGNEQYF.

Concerning this clonotype itself: An end of the junction differs from the germline gene, which may be a read error. This chain links TRBV6-1 with TRBJ2-2, with 8 positions matching TRBD1. CDR1 is MNHNS and CDR2 is SASEGT in the germline V gene. This CDR3 has 15 amino acids. CDR3: CASTGTGIDTGELFF. The CDR3 DNA is TGCGCCAGCACCGGGACAGGAATTGACACCGGGGAGCTGTTTTTT.

This clonotype occurred many times. The chain links TRBV2 to TRBJ2-3, with D hard to call. Trimming left V 6 bases short and J 3 bases short, with 10 bases between. Germline V gene lookup returns CDR1 SNHLY and CDR2 FYNNEI. There are 13 residues in the CDR3. CDR3 nucleotides: TGTGCCAGCAGCCTTTTGAGAACAGATACGCAGTATTTT. It codes for CASSLLRTDTQYF.

The chain employs TRBV6-2 or TRBV6-3 and TRBJ2-5; unclear D gene. This CDR3 region has 13 residues. The germline V gene has CDR1 MNHEY and CDR2 SVGEGT. With 6 bases removed from V and 2 bases from J, the gap between germline ends came to 10 bases. DNA of the CDR3: TGTGCCAGCAGGGCCGTGGGGCAAGAGACCCAGTACTTC. This translates into CASRAVGQETQYF.

Worth noting for this clonotype: Given a much more abundant clone one base away, this may be a read error. Given the absence of the conserved phenylalanine or tryptophan at the CDR3 end, a read error is likely. The chain combines TRBV25-1 with TRBJ1-2, with D possibly TRBD1 on 5 matching bases. V lost 3 bases to trimming and J lost 7 bases, with 12 bases between them. CDR1 MGHDK and CDR2 SYGVNS come from the germline V gene. The CDR3 is 13 residues long. CDR3 nucleotides: TGTGCCAGCAGTGACGGAACAGGAACTGGCTACACCTGC. It translates to CASSDGTGTGYTC.

V usage is TRBV10-3 and J usage is TRBJ2-7; D not resolved. The germline V gene has CDR1 ENHRY and CDR2 SYGVKD. V was cut by 0 bases and J by 6 bases, with 3 bases left in between. The CDR3 sequence is 11 residues long. CDR3 sequence reads: CAISESFEQYF. CDR3 sequence (DNA): TGTGCCATCAGTGAGTCGTTCGAGCAGTACTTC.

Only a few counts were recorded for this clonotype. This sequence joins TRBV6-1 and TRBJ1-5; D is ambiguous. The CDR3 has 17 amino acids. The germline V and J ends were trimmed by 2 bases and 1 base, with 15 bases remaining between them. Germline CDR1 and CDR2: MNHNS and SASEGT. The DNA of the CDR3 is TGTGCCAGCAGTGAATTTGTGCCGAGTAGAAGCAATCAGCCCCAGCATTTT. Its protein is CASSEFVPSRSNQPQHF.

A remark on this clonotype: The junction and the germline gene differ at one end; a read error may be behind it. The chain couples TRBV6-6 to TRBJ1-6, with 7 bases that match TRBD1. Germline CDR1 MNHNY, CDR2 SVGAGI (reference sequence). CDR3 length equals 14 residues. The CDR3 region has the DNA TGTGCCAGCAGTTACTTTACAGGGGACTCACTCCTCCACTTT. Protein: CASSYFTGDSLLHF.

The chain links TRBV5-6 to TRBJ1-5; tentative D call: TRBD1 (6 bases). Germline-derived CDR1 and CDR2 are SGHDT and YYEEEE. The CDR3 is made up of 17 amino acids. V shed 3 bases and J shed 1 base, with 17 bases lying between them. CDR3 nucleotide sequence: TGTGCCAGCAGCTCTACAGAGGGGGGGCAGAGCAATCAGCCCCAGCATTTT. Translating gives CASSSTEGGQSNQPQHF. Using reference TRBV5-6 and TRBJ1-5 for the parts outside the CDR3, the full variable domain is DAGVTQSPTHLIKTRGQQVTLRCSPKSGHDTVSWYQQALGQGPQFIFQYYEEEERQRGNFPDRFSGHQFPNYSSELNVNALLLGDSALYLCASSSTEGGQSNQPQHFGDGTRLSIL.

This clonotype was picked up a small number of times. The rearrangement uses TRBV28 and TRBJ1-1; a weak D match, TRBD1 (6 bases). V was trimmed by 5 bases and J by 5 bases, leaving 15 bases between them. The CDR3 loop spans 14 amino acids. Germline V lookup: CDR1 MDHEN, CDR2 SYDVKM. In DNA, the CDR3 is TGTGCCAGCAGTCCCGTCGGGGGCGGGACTGAAGCTTTCTTT. Its translation: CASSPVGGGTEAFF.

This clonotype has just a few counts. A read error may be the cause here, since a much bigger clone is one base away. The rearrangement joins TRBV11-2 to TRBJ2-5; D is possibly TRBD1 or TRBD2 (6 bases each). In germline, CDR1 is SGHAT, CDR2 FQNNGV. V shed 3 bases and J shed 11 bases, with 22 bases lying between them. There are 15 residues in the CDR3. The CDR3 loop reads CASSFRDLGGREQYF. In nucleotides, the CDR3 is TGTGCCAGCAGCTTTCGCGACTTGGGGGGCCGTGAGCAGTACTTC.

This clonotype was seen at least ten times. This chain joins TRBV30 and TRBJ1-1; D gene uncertain. CDR1 and CDR2 from the germline V gene are GTSNPN and SVGIG (reference sequence). Trimming took off 3 bases at V and 6 bases at J, with 14 bases between the two ends. The CDR3 contains 13 residues. In DNA form, the CDR3 reads TGTGCCTGGAGAGGGAGAGGCGACGCTGAAGCTTTCTTT. It is translated as CAWRGRGDAEAFF. The variable domain in full, completed from reference TRBV30 and TRBJ1-1, reads SQTIHQWPATLVQPVGSPLSLECTVEGTSNPNLYWYRQAAGRGLQLLFYSVGIGQISSEVPQNLSASRPQDRQFILSSKKLLLSDSGFYLCAWRGRGDAEAFFGQGTRLTVV.

Ten or more counts support this clonotype. V gene TRBV5-4 combines with J gene TRBJ2-3; 10 nucleotides agree with TRBD2. Trimming removed 4 bases from V and 9 bases from J; junction bases left unmatched: 14. Germline values: CDR1 SGHNT, CDR2 YYREEE (reference sequence). The CDR3 length is 16 residues. The CDR3 sequence: CASSPVERGGLGTQYF. In DNA form, the CDR3 reads TGTGCCAGCAGCCCCGTGGAGCGGGGGGGCCTAGGCACGCAGTATTTT.

On this clonotype itself: Since a much larger clone is just one base distant, this may be a read error. J is TRBJ1-1 and V is TRBV6-1; D is unresolved. Germline V CDR1 and CDR2: MNHNS, SASEGT. The V end was cut by 4 bases, the J end by 3 bases, with 3 bases between. This CDR3 has 11 amino acids. The CDR3 region is CASSAYTEAFF. CDR3 sequence (DNA): TGTGCCAGCAGTGCTTACACTGAAGCTTTCTTT.